This passage covers 20 T cell receptor beta chains from one sample sequenced in a study of identical twins (dated by TCRdb to about 2016). The library was generated by 5' RACE. TCRdb shows the sequencer as Illumina HiSeq 2000. TCRdb trimmed public reads at Q25 via fastp, called clones via MiXCR and kept in-frame beta chains. Every distinct CDR3 protein forms one entry, paired with its most common genes and DNA. This sample holds 400,000 to 500,000 distinct CDR3 sequences; about 18% were observed only once. The ten largest clones take up approximately 12% of the sample. The sample taken for sequencing was naive T cells sorted from blood. Read against the paper, the sample's cell subset or site label means: cells isolated with a human naive T-cell isolation kit. The receptors stem from a man in his fifties or sixties in good health.

The chain has TRBV20-1 and TRBJ2-3; D possibly corresponds to TRBD2 (5 bases). V lost 5 bases and J lost 2, with 11 bases in between. The V gene's germline CDR1 is DFQATT and CDR2 SNEGSKA (reference sequence). CDR3 length equals 13 residues. CDR3 sequence: CSASSRPTDTQYF. In nucleotides, the CDR3 is TGCAGTGCTTCTAGCAGACCCACAGATACGCAGTATTTT.

The genes are TRBV6-1 and TRBJ2-1; D is perhaps TRBD2 (5 bases). This CDR3 has 16 amino acids. Per the germline V gene, CDR1 is MNHNS and CDR2 is SASEGT. Trimming took 2 bases from V and 5 from J, leaving 16 bases between them. The CDR3 sequence: CASSEIARLPNNEQFF. The CDR3 DNA follows: TGTGCCAGCAGTGAAATCGCCAGACTACCTAACAATGAGCAGTTCTTC.

This clonotype was seen more than once but under ten times. CDR3 residues: CASRYPGANYGYTF. CDR3 coding DNA: TGTGCCAGCAGGTACCCCGGGGCTAACTATGGCTACACCTTC. The chain recombines TRBV7-2 with TRBJ1-2, with D unresolved. CDR3 length: 14 residues. The V end lost 6 bases, the J end lost 0 bases, and 11 bases lay between the germline ends. The germline gives CDR1 SGHTA, CDR2 FQGNSA. The full variable domain, its missing parts supplied by reference TRBV7-2 and TRBJ1-2, is GAGVSQSPSNKVTEKGKDVELRCDPISGHTALYWYRQSLGQGLEFLIYFQGNSAPDKSGLPSDRFSAERTGGSVSTLTIQRTQQEDSAVYLCASRYPGANYGYTFGSGTRLTVV.

The J gene is TRBJ2-7, the V gene TRBV7-2, with D maybe TRBD2 (6 bases). V lost 1 base to trimming and J lost 5 bases, with 9 bases between them. The CDR3 length is 13 residues. Per the germline V gene, CDR1 is SGHTA and CDR2 is FQGNSA. Here the CDR3 DNA reads TGTGCCAGCAGCTTAGGGGACTTCAACGAGCAGTACTTC. Its protein product is CASSLGDFNEQYF.

V is TRBV7-8 and J is TRBJ2-3, with 7 bases fitting TRBD1. The CDR3 is 13 residues long. Germline lookup yields CDR1 SGHVS and CDR2 FQNEAQ. With V trimmed by 5 bases and J by 6 bases, 5 bases remained unmatched. The CDR3 loop is CASSRDREDTQYF. DNA of the CDR3: TGTGCCAGCAGCAGAGACAGGGAGGATACGCAGTATTTT.

There are a few counts of this clonotype. The rearrangement uses TRBV5-1 and TRBJ2-3; 9 bases align to TRBD2. Germline CDR1 SGHRS, CDR2 YFSETQ. This CDR3 region has 15 residues. V was pared by 4 bases and J by 4 bases, with 7 bases of the junction left unmatched. The CDR3 loop is CASSATSGHADTQYF. The CDR3 DNA reads as TGCGCCAGCAGCGCCACTAGCGGGCACGCAGATACGCAGTATTTT. Full variable domain (rest looked up from reference TRBV5-1 and TRBJ2-3): KAGVTQTPRYLIKTRGQQVTLSCSPISGHRSVSWYQQTPGQGLQFLFEYFSETQRNKGNFPGRFSGRQFSNSRSEMNVSTLELGDSALYLCASSATSGHADTQYFGPGTRLTVL.

This clonotype was counted at least ten times. The chain combines TRBV5-1 with TRBJ2-3, with TRBD1 as a possible D gene (5 bases). Looked up from germline, CDR1 is SGHRS and CDR2 is YFSETQ. CDR3 length equals 14 residues. Trimming left V 4 bases short and J 2 bases short, with 11 bases between. DNA for the CDR3: TGCGCCAGCAGCACACAGGAGTTCACAGATACGCAGTATTTT. Its protein product is CASSTQEFTDTQYF. The variable domain in full, with the rest retrieved from reference TRBV5-1 and TRBJ2-3, is KAGVTQTPRYLIKTRGQQVTLSCSPISGHRSVSWYQQTPGQGLQFLFEYFSETQRNKGNFPGRFSGRQFSNSRSEMNVSTLELGDSALYLCASSTQEFTDTQYFGPGTRLTVL.

The CDR3 DNA reads TGTGCCACGACAGACTTAGCGGGGGGGCCCCAAGAGACCCAGTACTTC. It specifies CATTDLAGGPQETQYF. The chain is built from TRBV10-3 and TRBJ2-5, with TRBD2 matching over 11 bases. The CDR3 spans 16 residues. Germline assignment: CDR1 ENHRY and CDR2 SYGVKD. V was pared by 10 bases and J by 1 base, with 11 bases of the junction left unmatched.

This clonotype was observed a handful of times. This rearrangement joins TRBV20-1 to TRBJ1-5; no clear D. Trimming left V 0 bases short and J 5 bases short, with 23 bases between. The CDR3 covers 18 residues. Looked up from germline, CDR1 is DFQATT and CDR2 is SNEGSKA (reference sequence). The CDR3 nucleotides are TGCAGTGCTAGAGATAGGGAGGTACGAGGGCTCAATGATCAGCCCCAGCATTTT. Amino acids: CSARDREVRGLNDQPQHF.

Many counts were recorded for this clonotype. J is TRBJ2-7 and V is TRBV10-3; D uncertain. V was pared by 3 bases and J by 2 bases, with 8 bases between. The CDR3 is made up of 13 amino acids. Germline values: CDR1 ENHRY, CDR2 SYGVKD. The CDR3 DNA reads TGTGCCATCAGTGACCACAGTACCTACGAGCAGTACTTC. Amino acids: CAISDHSTYEQYF.

The chain has TRBV27 and TRBJ2-1; TRBD2 aligns across 7 bases. CDR1 MNHEY and CDR2 SMNVEV come from the germline V gene (reference sequence). The CDR3 has 15 residues. V shed 4 bases and J 7 bases; nucleotides not matched to a gene: 10. The CDR3 DNA reads as TGTGCCAGCAGTTCGACGTTGGGGGGGAAGAATGAGCAGTTCTTC. Translated, it gives CASSSTLGGKNEQFF.

CDR3 protein: CASSSAGPQHF. DNA for the CDR3: TGTGCCAGCAGTTCCGCGGGGCCCCAGCATTTT. The rearrangement uses TRBV6-2 or TRBV6-3 and TRBJ1-5; D gene uncertain. V was trimmed by 4 bases and J by 9 bases, leaving 7 bases between them. Germline CDR1 MNHEY, CDR2 SVGEGT. CDR3 length: 11 amino acids.

This chain links TRBV18 with TRBJ2-3; D tentatively reads TRBD1 or TRBD2 (5 bases each). This CDR3 comprises 14 residues. Trimming shortened V by 3 bases and J by 3 bases, and 10 bases separated the two germline ends. Germline assignment: CDR1 KGHSH and CDR2 LQKENI. DNA for the CDR3: TGTGCCAGCTCACCTCGAGGGGCTACAGATACGCAGTATTTT. Translating gives CASSPRGATDTQYF.

This clonotype appeared a few times. The genes are TRBV10-2 and TRBJ2-7; 9 nucleotides align to TRBD2. Trimming at V came to 3 bases and at J to 1 base, leaving 16 bases not matched to a gene. There are 19 residues in the CDR3. CDR1 and CDR2 (germline): WSHSY, SAAADI. The CDR3 region has the DNA TGCGCCAGCAGTGAATTCCCCTATAGCGGGAGACCCAAATCCTACGAGCAGTACTTC. Its protein product is CASSEFPYSGRPKSYEQYF.

This clonotype was counted many times. The chain combines TRBV6-5 with TRBJ1-2, with 11 bases matching TRBD1. This CDR3 is 15 amino acids long. Germline CDR1 is MNHEY and CDR2 is SVGAGI. With V trimmed by 4 bases and J by 2 bases, 3 bases remained unmatched. DNA for the CDR3: TGTGCCAGCAGTTTCCGGACAGGGGGCAACTATGGCTACACCTTC. This sequence encodes CASSFRTGGNYGYTF.

This clonotype was recorded many times. The chain links TRBV25-1 to TRBJ2-1; no clear D gene. This CDR3 has 12 residues. Looked up from germline, CDR1 is MGHDK and CDR2 is SYGVNS. V lost 4 bases and J lost 5, with 6 bases in between. In nucleotides, the CDR3 is TGTGCCAGCAGTGTACGGGACAATGAGCAGTTCTTC. It translates to CASSVRDNEQFF.

This clonotype came up many times. The chain recombines TRBV20-1 with TRBJ2-1; the D gene is possibly TRBD2 (5 bases). V lost 1 base and J 8 bases, leaving 21 bases between the germline ends. Germline CDR1 DFQATT, CDR2 SNEGSKA (reference sequence). This CDR3 has 16 residues. This chain's CDR3 is CSARGAARATVDEQFF. CDR3 bases: TGCAGTGCTAGAGGGGCAGCGCGGGCAACGGTGGATGAGCAGTTCTTC.

There are a few counts of this clonotype. The chain uses TRBV7-2 and TRBJ2-2, with D perhaps being TRBD1 or TRBD2 (5 bases each). CDR1 and CDR2 (germline): SGHTA, FQGNSA. Trimming removed 6 bases at V and 1 base at J, with 12 bases between. The length of the CDR3 is 15 residues. The CDR3 nucleotides are TGTGCCAGCAGACCCGGGACGGGGAACACCGGGGAGCTGTTTTTT. This sequence encodes CASRPGTGNTGELFF.

This clonotype was seen only a few times. V is TRBV15 and J is TRBJ1-1; TRBD1 matches at 8 bases. The V gene's germline CDR1 is LNHNV and CDR2 YYDKDF (reference sequence). The CDR3 sequence is 14 residues long. V gave up 6 bases and J gave up 1 base; unmatched junction bases: 4. In DNA, the CDR3 is TGTGCCACCAGATGGGGACAGGCGAACACTGAAGCTTTCTTT. This gives the protein CATRWGQANTEAFF.

This clonotype was detected ten times or more. V is TRBV12-3 or TRBV12-4 and J is TRBJ2-5, with D unresolved. Trimming took off 6 bases at V and 4 bases at J, with 18 bases between the two ends. This CDR3 has 15 residues. CDR3 nucleotide sequence: TGTGCCAGCAGCCCGGTTAAGGTAGCTGGAGAGACCCAGTACTTC. Translating it yields CASSPVKVAGETQYF.